A selection of T cell receptor beta chains follows, all from one sample in a study of blood T cells in healthy people across ages. TCRdb re-called the 5' RACE reads with MiXCR, one entry per CDR3 protein. Among 1.5 million to 1.9 million distinct CDR3 sequences listed, approximately 43% were seen once. Source material: blood. All receptors come from a woman in her late teens or twenties in good health. Each CDR3 is given with its conserved first and last residue.

j_gene,len,v_gene,CDR3aa
TRBJ2-7,17,TRBV4-2,CASSQLTSGGSSYEQYF
TRBJ2-3,14,TRBV29-1,CSVVRAANTDTQYF
TRBJ1-2,15,TRBV7-2,CASSPDGFSNYGYTF
TRBJ1-1,14,TRBV7-9,CALTGVALNTEAFF
TRBJ2-1,12,TRBV6-2/TRBV6-3,CASSYGGWEQFF
TRBJ1-4,15,TRBV18,CASSPHGTGDEKLFF
TRBJ2-1,18,TRBV7-2,CASSLVSGGLPLYNEQFF
TRBJ2-1,13,TRBV20-1,CSARTGSHNEQFF
TRBJ2-3,13,TRBV29-1,CSVDTFSTDTQYF
TRBJ2-3,19,TRBV7-2,CASSLEQGFGGSRGDTQYF
TRBJ1-4,16,TRBV7-9,CASSPVLGGTNEKLFF
TRBJ2-7,14,TRBV7-2,CASSRTGPSYEQYF
TRBJ2-5,15,TRBV10-3,CAIRNDRGGQETQYF
TRBJ2-3,13,TRBV7-2,CASSGTSGGTQYF
TRBJ1-1,17,TRBV11-2,CASSLGRTLGEGTEAFF
TRBJ2-7,12,TRBV20-1,CSAKLRDYEQYF